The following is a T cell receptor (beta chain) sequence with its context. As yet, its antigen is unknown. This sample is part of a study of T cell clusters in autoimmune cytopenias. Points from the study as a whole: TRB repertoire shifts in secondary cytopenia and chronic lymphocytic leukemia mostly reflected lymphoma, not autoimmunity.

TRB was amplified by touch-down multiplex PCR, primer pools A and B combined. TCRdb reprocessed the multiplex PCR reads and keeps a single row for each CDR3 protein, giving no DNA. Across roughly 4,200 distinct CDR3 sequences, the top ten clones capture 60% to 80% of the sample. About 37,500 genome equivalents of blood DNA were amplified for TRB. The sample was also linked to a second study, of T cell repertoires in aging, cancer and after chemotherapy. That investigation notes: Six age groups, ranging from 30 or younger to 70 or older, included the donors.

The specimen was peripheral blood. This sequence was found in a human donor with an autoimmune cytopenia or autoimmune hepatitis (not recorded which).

CDR3 sequence reads: CASSSGSTNEKLFF. This chain uses TRBV6-1 with TRBJ1-4; the TCRdb call, TRBD1, lacks DNA for checking. The CDR3 loop spans 14 amino acids. The germline V gene encodes CDR1 MNHNS and CDR2 SASEGT.